The source of this T cell receptor (beta chain) is a study of cytomegalovirus exposure and HLA in healthy donors. Germline-derived CDR1 and CDR2 are SGHTA and FQGNSA. The ends were cut back, 3 bases at V and 0 bases at J, with 11 bases in the middle. The CDR3 is 15 amino acids. The study ran its PCR with 60 Vbeta and 13 Jbeta primers. Some clones are missing from TCRdb's copy, which holds only in-frame ones; the method was immunoSEQ multiplex PCR. The sample table sets out fewer than 95,000 clones. Sequenced input: PBMCs. The genes are TRBV7-2 and TRBJ1-1; no firm D call. This receptor was identified in a woman aged 40 to 55 in good health and CMV-seropositive. The CDR3 spells CASSFSEGLNTEAFF. The CDR3 bases are TGTGCCAGCAGCTTTTCGGAGGGTTTGAACACTGAAGCTTTCTTT.